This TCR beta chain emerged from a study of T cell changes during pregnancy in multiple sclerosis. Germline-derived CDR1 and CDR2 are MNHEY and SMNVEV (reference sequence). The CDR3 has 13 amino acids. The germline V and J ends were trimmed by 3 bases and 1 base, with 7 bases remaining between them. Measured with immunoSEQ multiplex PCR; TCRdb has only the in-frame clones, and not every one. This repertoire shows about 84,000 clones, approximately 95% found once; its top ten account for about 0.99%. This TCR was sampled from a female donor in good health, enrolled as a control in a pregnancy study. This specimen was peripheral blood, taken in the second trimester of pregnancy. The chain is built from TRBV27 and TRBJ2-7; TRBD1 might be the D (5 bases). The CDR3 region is CASSFGHSYEQYF. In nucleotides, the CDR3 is TGTGCCAGCAGTTTCGGACATTCCTACGAGCAGTACTTC.